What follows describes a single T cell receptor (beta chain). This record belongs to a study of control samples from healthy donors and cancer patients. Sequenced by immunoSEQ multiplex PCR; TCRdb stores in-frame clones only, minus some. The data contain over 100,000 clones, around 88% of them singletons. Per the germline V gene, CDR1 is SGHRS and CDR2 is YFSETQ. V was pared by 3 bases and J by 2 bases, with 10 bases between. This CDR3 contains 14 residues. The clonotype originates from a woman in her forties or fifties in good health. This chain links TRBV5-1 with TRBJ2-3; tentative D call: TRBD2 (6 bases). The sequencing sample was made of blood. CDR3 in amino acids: CASSYGSNTDTQYF. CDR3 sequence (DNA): TGCGCCAGCAGCTACGGGAGCAACACAGATACGCAGTATTTT.